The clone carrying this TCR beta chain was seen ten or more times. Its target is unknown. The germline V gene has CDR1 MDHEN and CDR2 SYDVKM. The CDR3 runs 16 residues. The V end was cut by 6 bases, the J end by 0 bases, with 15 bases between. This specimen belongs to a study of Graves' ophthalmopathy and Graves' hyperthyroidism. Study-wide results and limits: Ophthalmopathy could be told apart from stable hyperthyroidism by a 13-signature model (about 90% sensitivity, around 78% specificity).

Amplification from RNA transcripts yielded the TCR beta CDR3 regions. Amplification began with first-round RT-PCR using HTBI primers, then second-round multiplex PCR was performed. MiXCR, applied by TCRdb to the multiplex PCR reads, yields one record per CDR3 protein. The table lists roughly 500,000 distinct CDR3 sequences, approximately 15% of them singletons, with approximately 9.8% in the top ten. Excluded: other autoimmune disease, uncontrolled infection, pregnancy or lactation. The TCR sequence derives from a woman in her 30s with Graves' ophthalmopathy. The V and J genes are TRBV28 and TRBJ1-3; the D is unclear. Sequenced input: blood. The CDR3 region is CASSPEVAGSGNTIYF. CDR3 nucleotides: TGTGCCAGCAGCCCGGAAGTTGCGGGCTCTGGAAACACCATATATTTT. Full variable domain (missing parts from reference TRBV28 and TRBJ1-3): DVKVTQSSRYLVKRTGEKVFLECVQDMDHENMFWYRQDPGLGLRLIYFSYDVKMKEKGDIPEGYSVSREKKERFSLILESASTNQTSMYLCASSPEVAGSGNTIYFGEGSWLTVV.